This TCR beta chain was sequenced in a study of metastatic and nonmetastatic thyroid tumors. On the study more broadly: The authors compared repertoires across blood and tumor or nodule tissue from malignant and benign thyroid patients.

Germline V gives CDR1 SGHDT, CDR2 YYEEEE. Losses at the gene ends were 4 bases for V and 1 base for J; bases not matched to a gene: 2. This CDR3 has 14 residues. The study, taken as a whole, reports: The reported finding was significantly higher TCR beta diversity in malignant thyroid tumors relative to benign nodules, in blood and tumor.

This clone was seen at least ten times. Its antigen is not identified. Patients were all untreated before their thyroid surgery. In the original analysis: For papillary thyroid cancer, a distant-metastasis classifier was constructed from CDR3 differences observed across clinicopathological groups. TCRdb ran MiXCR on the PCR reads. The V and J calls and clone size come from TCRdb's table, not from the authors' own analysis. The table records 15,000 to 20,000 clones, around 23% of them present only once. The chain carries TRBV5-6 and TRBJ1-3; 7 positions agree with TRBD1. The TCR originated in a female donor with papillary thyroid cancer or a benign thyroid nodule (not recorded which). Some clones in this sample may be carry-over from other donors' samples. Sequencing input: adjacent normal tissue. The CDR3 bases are TGTGCCAGCAGCACAGGGGTATCTGGAAACACCATATATTTT. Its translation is CASSTGVSGNTIYF.